The 4 T cell receptor beta chains listed next were all sequenced from one sample in a study of T cell changes during pregnancy in multiple sclerosis. Measured with immunoSEQ multiplex PCR; TCRdb has only the in-frame clones, and not every one. The sample has around 70,000 clones, more than 80% seen once. This material consisted of peripheral blood, taken in the second trimester of pregnancy. The receptors were sampled from a female donor with multiple sclerosis, enrolled in a pregnancy study.

The chain links TRBV5-4 to TRBJ1-2, with 9 bases fitting TRBD1. J gave up 4 bases and V 1 base, and 5 bases lay outside the gene matches. Germline values: CDR1 SGHNT, CDR2 YYREEE (reference sequence). The CDR3 consists of 15 residues. The CDR3 is CASSLNRGPGYGYTF. In nucleotides, the CDR3 is TGTGCCAGCAGCTTGAACAGGGGGCCGGGCTATGGCTACACCTTC.

This rearrangement joins TRBV6-5 to TRBJ2-5, with a possible D match to TRBD2 (6 bases). The germline V and J ends were trimmed by 4 bases and 4 bases, with 13 bases remaining between them. CDR3 length equals 14 residues. Germline V gives CDR1 MNHEY, CDR2 SVGAGI. CDR3 in DNA: TGTGCCAGCAGTTGGCGGGGTCGGAGAGAGACCCAGTACTTC. Protein product: CASSWRGRRETQYF.

The chain couples TRBV7-2 to TRBJ2-6, with 7 bases lining up with TRBD1. The CDR3 length is 18 residues. CDR1 SGHTA and CDR2 FQGNSA come from the germline V gene. The trim removed 1 base at V and 2 bases at J, leaving 8 bases unmatched. This CDR3 reads CASSLETGIVAGANVLTF. The CDR3 DNA reads as TGTGCCAGCAGCTTAGAGACAGGGATCGTCGCTGGGGCCAACGTCCTGACTTTC.

About this clone itself: This specimen includes other DNA sequences encoding the same CDR3. Here the CDR3 DNA reads TGCGCCAGCAGCTTGGGGGGGGTCCAAGAGACCCAGTACTTC. This codes for CASSLGGVQETQYF. The chain couples TRBV5-1 to TRBJ2-5; D might be TRBD2 (6 bases). The CDR3 covers 14 residues. The V end lost 0 bases, the J end lost 1 base, and 7 bases lay between the germline ends. Germline V gene sequence: CDR1 SGHRS, CDR2 YFSETQ.